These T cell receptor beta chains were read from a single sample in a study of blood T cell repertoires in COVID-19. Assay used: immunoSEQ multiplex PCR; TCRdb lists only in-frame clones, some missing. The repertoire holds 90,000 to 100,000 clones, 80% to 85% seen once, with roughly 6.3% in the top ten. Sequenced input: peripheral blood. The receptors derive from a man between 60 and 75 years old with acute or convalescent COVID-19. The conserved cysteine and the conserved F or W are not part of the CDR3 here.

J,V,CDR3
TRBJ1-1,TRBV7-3,ASSSQGGMNTEAF
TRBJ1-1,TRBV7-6,ASRPTGGMNTEAF
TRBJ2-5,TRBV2,ASKDLAASQETQY
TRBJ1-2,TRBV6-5,ASRNLREGYGYT
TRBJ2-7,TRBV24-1,ATSDPQGVHEQY
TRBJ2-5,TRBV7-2,ASSSLLSRDTQY
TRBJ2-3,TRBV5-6,ASSWKGGVRTDTQY
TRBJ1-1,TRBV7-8,ASSLAGGNTEAF
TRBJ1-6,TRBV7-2,ASSSGMSNSPLH
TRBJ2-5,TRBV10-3,AISESQGGRETQY
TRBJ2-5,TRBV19,ASRTGGMETQY
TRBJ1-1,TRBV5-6,ASSFARVGTEAF
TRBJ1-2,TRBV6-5,ASSYPRGFGYT
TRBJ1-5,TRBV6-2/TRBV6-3,ASSGWGQGYSNQPQH
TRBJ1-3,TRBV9,ASSLRDTGNTIY
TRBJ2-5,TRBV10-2,ASSESMGEIRETQY